The clone carrying this T cell receptor beta chain was counted a few times. As yet, its antigen is unknown. The sample originates from a study of human T cells and chemical hapten exposure. For the study at large: On the upper back, patch tests were applied with 0.01% DPC and read at 6 days.

The time point here: patch test 2, 6 weeks after DPC sensitization. Treatment specified: therapeutic diphenylcyclopropenone sensitization with weekly scalp DPC. Germline V gene lookup returns CDR1 MNHEY and CDR2 SVGEGT. The V segment lost 6 bases and the J segment 2 bases; nucleotides outside the gene matches: 4. This CDR3 spans 16 amino acids. The study's library attached unique molecular identifiers to single cDNA molecules. TCRdb recomputed calls from the RACE reads with MiXCR, one row per CDR3 protein. Here the sample spans approximately 120,000 distinct CDR3 sequences, about a tenth being singletons. Study-wide points: Correlating positively with patch test score were the PT1 expanded TCR counts. Donors' alopecia may make their immune response differ from healthy people's.

Sequenced here: whole blood, sampled in connection with sensitization to the hapten diphenylcyclopropenone (DPC). The chain has TRBV6-2 or TRBV6-3 and TRBJ2-6; 10 bases agree with TRBD1. The TCR was taken from a woman between 35 and 50 years old with alopecia areata. Some clones in this sample may be carry-over from other donors' samples. The CDR3 nucleotides are TGTGCCAGCAGATCGACAGGGGGCCCTGGGGCCAACGTCCTGACTTTC. Its protein product is CASRSTGGPGANVLTF.